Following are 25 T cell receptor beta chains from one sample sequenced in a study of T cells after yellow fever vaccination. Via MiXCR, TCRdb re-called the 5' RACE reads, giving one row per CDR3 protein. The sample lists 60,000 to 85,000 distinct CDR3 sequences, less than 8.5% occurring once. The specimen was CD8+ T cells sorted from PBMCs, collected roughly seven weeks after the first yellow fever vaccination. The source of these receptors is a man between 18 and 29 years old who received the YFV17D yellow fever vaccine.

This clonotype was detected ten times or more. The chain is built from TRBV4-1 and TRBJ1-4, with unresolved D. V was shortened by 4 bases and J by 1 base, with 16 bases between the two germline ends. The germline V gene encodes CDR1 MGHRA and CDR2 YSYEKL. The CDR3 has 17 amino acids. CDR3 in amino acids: CASSLGPAGRTNEKLFF. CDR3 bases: TGCGCCAGCAGCCTAGGGCCGGCAGGCAGAACTAATGAAAAACTGTTTTTT.

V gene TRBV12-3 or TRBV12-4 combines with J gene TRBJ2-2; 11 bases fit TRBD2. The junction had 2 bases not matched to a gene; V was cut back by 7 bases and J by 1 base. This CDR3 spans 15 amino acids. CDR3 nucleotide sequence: TGTGCCAGCAAGGGGACTAGCGGGAACACCGGGGAGCTGTTTTTT. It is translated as CASKGTSGNTGELFF.

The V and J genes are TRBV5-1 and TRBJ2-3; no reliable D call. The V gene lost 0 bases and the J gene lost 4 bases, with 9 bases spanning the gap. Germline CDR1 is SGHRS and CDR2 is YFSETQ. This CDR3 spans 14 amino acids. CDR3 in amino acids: CASSLAEEPDTQYF. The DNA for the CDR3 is TGCGCCAGCAGCTTGGCCGAAGAGCCAGATACGCAGTATTTT.

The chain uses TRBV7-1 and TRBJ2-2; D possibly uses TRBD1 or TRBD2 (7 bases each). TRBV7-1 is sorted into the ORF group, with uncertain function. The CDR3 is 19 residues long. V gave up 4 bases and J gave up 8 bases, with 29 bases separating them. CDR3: CASSYRGGNGPGGPGELFF. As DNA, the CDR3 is TGTGCCAGCAGCTACAGGGGAGGGAATGGGCCCGGAGGACCGGGGGAGCTGTTTTTT.

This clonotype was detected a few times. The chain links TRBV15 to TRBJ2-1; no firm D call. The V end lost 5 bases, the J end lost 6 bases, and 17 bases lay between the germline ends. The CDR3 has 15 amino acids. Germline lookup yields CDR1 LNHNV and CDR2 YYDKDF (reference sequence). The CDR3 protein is CATSDALQPSNEQFF. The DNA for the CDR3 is TGTGCCACCAGCGATGCCCTCCAACCAAGCAATGAGCAGTTCTTC. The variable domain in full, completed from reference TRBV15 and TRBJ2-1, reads DAMVIQNPRYQVTQFGKPVTLSCSQTLNHNVMYWYQQKSSQAPKLLFHYYDKDFNNEADTPDNFQSRRPNTSFCFLDIRSPGLGDTAMYLCATSDALQPSNEQFFGPGTRLTVL.

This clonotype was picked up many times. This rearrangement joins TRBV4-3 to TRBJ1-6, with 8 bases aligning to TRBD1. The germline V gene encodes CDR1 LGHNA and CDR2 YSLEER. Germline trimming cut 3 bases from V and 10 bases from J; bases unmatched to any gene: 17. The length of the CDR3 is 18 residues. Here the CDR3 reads CASSQDSGIGQGRSPLHF. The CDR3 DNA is TGCGCCAGCAGCCAGGACTCTGGGATAGGACAGGGCAGGTCACCCCTCCACTTT.

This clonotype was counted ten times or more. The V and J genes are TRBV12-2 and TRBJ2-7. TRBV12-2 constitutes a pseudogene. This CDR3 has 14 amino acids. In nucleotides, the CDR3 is TGTGCAAGTCGTAGACACAGGGCTACCTACGAGCAGTACTTC. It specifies CASRRHRATYEQYF.

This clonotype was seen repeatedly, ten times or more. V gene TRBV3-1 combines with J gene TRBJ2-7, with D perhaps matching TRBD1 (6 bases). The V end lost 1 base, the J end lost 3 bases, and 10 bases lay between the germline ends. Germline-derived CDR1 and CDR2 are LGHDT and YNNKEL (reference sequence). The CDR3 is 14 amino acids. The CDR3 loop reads CASSQGSGDYEQYF. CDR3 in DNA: TGTGCCAGCAGCCAAGGATCAGGGGACTACGAGCAGTACTTC.

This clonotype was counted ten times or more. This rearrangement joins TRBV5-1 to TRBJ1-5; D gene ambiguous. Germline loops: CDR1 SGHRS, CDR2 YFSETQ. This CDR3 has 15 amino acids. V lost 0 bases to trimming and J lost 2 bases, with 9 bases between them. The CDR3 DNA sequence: TGCGCCAGCAGCTTGGAAGGGTTGGGCAATCAGCCCCAGCATTTT. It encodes CASSLEGLGNQPQHF.

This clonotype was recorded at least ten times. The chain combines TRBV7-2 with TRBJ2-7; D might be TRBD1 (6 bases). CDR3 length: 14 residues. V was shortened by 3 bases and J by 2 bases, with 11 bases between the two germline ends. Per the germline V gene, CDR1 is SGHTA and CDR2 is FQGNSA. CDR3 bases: TGTGCCAGCAGCTTCCAGGGGCTTACCTACGAGCAGTACTTC. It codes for CASSFQGLTYEQYF.

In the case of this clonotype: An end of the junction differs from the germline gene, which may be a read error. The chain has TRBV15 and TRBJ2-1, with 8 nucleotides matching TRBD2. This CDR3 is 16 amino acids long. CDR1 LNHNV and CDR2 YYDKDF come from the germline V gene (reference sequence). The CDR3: CAPSKGRTGGPGEQFF. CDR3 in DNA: TGTGCCCCCAGCAAAGGTCGAACGGGGGGGCCGGGTGAGCAGTTCTTC.

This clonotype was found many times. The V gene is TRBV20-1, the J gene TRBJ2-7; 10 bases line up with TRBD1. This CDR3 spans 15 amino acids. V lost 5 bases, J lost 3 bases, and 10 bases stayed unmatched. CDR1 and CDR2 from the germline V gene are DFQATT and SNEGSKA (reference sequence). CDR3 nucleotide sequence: TGCAGTGCTTCAGACCGGGACAGGGGAAACTACGAGCAGTACGTC. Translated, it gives CSASDRDRGNYEQYV.

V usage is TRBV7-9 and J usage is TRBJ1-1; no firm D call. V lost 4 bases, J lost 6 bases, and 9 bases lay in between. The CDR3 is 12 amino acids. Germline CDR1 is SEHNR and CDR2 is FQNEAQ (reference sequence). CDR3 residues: CASSSGKSEAFF. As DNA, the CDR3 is TGTGCCAGCAGCTCGGGGAAATCTGAAGCTTTCTTT.

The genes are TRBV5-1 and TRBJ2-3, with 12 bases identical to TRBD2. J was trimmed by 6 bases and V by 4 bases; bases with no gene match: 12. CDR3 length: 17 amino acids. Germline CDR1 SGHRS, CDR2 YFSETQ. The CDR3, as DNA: TGCGCCAGCAGCACCTGGACTAGCGGGACTCCGCGGGATACGCAGTATTTT. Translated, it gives CASSTWTSGTPRDTQYF. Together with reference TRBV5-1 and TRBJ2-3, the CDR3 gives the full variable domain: KAGVTQTPRYLIKTRGQQVTLSCSPISGHRSVSWYQQTPGQGLQFLFEYFSETQRNKGNFPGRFSGRQFSNSRSEMNVSTLELGDSALYLCASSTWTSGTPRDTQYFGPGTRLTVL.

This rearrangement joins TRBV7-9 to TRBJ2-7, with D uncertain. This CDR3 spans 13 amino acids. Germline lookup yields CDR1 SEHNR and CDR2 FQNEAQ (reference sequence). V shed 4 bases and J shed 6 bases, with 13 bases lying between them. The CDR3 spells CASSSPWHPEQYV. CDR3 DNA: TGTGCCAGCAGCTCTCCCTGGCATCCCGAGCAGTACGTC.

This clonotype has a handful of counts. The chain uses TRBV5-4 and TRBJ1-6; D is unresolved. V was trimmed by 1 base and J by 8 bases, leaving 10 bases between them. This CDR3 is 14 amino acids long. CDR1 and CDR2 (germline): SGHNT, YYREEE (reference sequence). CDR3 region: CASSLSKGHSPLHF. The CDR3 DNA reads TGTGCCAGCAGCTTGTCCAAAGGTCATTCACCCCTCCACTTT.

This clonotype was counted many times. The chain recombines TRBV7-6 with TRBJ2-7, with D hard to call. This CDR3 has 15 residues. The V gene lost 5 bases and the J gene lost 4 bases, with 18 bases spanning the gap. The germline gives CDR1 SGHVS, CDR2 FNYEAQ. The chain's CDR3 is CASSPGRDLFYEQYV. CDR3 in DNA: TGTGCCAGCAGCCCCGGCAGAGATCTTTTTTACGAGCAGTACGTC.

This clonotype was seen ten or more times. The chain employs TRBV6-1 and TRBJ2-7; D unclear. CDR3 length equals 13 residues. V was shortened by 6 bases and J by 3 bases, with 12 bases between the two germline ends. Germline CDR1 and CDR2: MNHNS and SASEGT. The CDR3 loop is CASRSHTDYEQYF. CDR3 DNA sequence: TGTGCCAGCAGGTCCCACACGGACTACGAGCAGTACTTC.

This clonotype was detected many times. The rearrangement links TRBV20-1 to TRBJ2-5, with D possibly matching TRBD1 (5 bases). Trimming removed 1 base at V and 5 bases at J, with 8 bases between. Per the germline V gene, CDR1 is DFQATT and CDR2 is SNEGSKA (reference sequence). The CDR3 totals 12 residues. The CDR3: CSARAGPETQYF. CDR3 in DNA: TGCAGTGCTAGAGCAGGGCCGGAGACCCAGTACTTC.

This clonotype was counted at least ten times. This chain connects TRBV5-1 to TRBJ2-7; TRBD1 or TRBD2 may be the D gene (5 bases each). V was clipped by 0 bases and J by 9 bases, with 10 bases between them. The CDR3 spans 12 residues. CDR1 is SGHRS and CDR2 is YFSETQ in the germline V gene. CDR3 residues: CASSLGGNLQYF. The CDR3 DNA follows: TGCGCCAGCAGCTTGGGGGGGAACCTGCAGTACTTC.

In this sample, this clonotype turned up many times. CDR3 nucleotide sequence: TGTGCCAGTAGTAGGGGCCGGGGGGCCCAAGAGACCCAGTACTTC. Amino acid sequence: CASSRGRGAQETQYF. The genes are TRBV19 and TRBJ2-5, with a weak D call TRBD2 (7 bases). Germline V gives CDR1 LNHDA, CDR2 SQIVND (reference sequence). The CDR3 spans 15 residues. With 4 bases removed from V and 1 base from J, the gap between germline ends came to 13 bases. The full variable domain, in which reference TRBV19 and TRBJ2-5 provide the parts outside the CDR3, is DGGITQSPKYLFRKEGQNVTLSCEQNLNHDAMYWYRQDPGQGLRLIYYSQIVNDFQKGDIAEGYSVSREKKESFPLTVTSAQKNPTAFYLCASSRGRGAQETQYFGPGTRLLVL.

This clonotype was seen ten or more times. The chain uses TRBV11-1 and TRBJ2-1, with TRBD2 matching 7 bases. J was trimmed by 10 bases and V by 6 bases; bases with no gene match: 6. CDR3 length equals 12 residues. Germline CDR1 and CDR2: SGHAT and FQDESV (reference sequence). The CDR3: CASSFSGAEQFF. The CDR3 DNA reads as TGTGCCAGCAGTTTCAGCGGGGCAGAGCAGTTCTTC.

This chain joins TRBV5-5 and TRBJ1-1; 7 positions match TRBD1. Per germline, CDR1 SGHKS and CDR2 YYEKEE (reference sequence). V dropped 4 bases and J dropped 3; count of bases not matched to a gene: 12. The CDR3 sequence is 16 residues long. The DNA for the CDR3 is TGTGCCAGCAGCCCGGGACAGCCAACCCCCTACACTGAAGCTTTCTTT. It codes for CASSPGQPTPYTEAFF.

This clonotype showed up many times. CDR3 sequence: CASSDRTYEQYV. The DNA for the CDR3 is TGTGCCAGCAGCGACAGGACATACGAGCAGTACGTC. This chain links TRBV28 with TRBJ2-7; a possible D gene is TRBD1 (6 bases). Germline V gene lookup returns CDR1 MDHEN and CDR2 SYDVKM. The CDR3 is made up of 12 amino acids. The V gene lost 6 bases and the J gene lost 4 bases, with 10 bases spanning the gap.

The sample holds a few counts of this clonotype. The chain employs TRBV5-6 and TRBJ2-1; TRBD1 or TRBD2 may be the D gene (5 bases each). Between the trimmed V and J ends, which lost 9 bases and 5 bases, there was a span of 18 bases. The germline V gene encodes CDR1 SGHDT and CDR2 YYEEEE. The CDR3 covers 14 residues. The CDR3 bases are TGTGCCATGGGCCCCGAGGGACGGCACAATGAGCAGTTCTTC. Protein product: CAMGPEGRHNEQFF. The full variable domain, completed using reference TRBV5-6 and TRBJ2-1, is DAGVTQSPTHLIKTRGQQVTLRCSPKSGHDTVSWYQQALGQGPQFIFQYYEEEERQRGNFPDRFSGHQFPNYSSELNVNALLLGDSALYLCAMGPEGRHNEQFFGPGTRLTVL.